This TCR beta chain stems from a study of post-analysis software for immune sequencing data. On the study more broadly: Secondary progressive, relapsing-remitting and progressive-relapsing multiple sclerosis were among the included disease courses. Study-wide results and limits: Multiple sclerosis patients showed significantly lower normalized Chao1 diversity than controls did.

Each TCR beta cDNA library carried unique molecular identifiers. Once roughly 0.85 to 11 million T cells were used, approximately 470,000 cDNA molecules resulted. TCRdb reanalysed the PCR reads using MiXCR and keeps one entry per CDR3 protein. The table includes hundreds of thousands of distinct CDR3 sequences, more than 50% detected once. Concerning this clonotype: The antigen remains unidentified.

The sequence was collected from a girl aged 2 to 10 with multiple sclerosis. What was sequenced was blood.

CDR3 nucleotide sequence: TGTGCCAGCAGTCCGAAATATGGACTAGCGGGGGGGCATCAGTTCTTC. It translates to CASSPKYGLAGGHQFF. The genes are TRBV6-2 or TRBV6-3 and TRBJ2-1, with 15 bases identical to TRBD2. V shed 5 bases, J shed 13 bases, and the junction held 12 bases outside the gene matches. Looked up from germline, CDR1 is MNHEY and CDR2 is SVGEGT. The CDR3 covers 16 residues.